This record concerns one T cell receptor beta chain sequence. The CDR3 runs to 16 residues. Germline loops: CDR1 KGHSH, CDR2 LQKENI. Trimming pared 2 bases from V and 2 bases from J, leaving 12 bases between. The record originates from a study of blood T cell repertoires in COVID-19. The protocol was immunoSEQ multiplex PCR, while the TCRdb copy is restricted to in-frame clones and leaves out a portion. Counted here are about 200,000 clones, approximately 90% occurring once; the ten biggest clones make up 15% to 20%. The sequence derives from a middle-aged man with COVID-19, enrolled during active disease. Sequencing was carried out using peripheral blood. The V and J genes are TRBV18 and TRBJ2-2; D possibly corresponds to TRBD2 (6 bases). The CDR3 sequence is CASSPRRDPNTGELFF. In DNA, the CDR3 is TGTGCCAGCTCACCAAGGCGGGACCCTAACACCGGGGAGCTGTTTTTT.